This entry is about one TCR beta chain. The method was immunoSEQ multiplex PCR; TCRdb's version includes in-frame clones alone and lacks a portion of them. Here the sample spans 20,000 to 25,000 clones, approximately 81% being singletons. Germline CDR1 SNHLY, CDR2 FYNNEI. This CDR3 comprises 14 residues. Trimming removed 0 bases at V and 1 base at J, with 6 bases between. The data stem from a study of T cell changes during pregnancy in multiple sclerosis. This sequence was found in a female donor with multiple sclerosis, enrolled in a pregnancy study. The specimen was CD8+ T cells from peripheral blood mononuclear cells, collected before pregnancy. The chain combines TRBV2 with TRBJ1-1; D is perhaps TRBD1 (6 bases). CDR3: CASSEAGANTEAFF. In DNA form, the CDR3 reads TGTGCCAGCAGTGAAGCGGGGGCGAACACTGAAGCTTTCTTT.